This entry concerns a single TCR beta chain. The data originate from a study of blood T cell repertoires in COVID-19. This table comes from immunoSEQ multiplex PCR, and its TCRdb copy is limited to in-frame clones, with some not included. The sample shows about 210,000 clones, 88% of them seen only once. The receptor comes from a man between 65 and 85 years old with acute or convalescent COVID-19. The sample comprised peripheral blood.

CDR3 nucleotides: TGTGCCAGCAGCCCCCTATCGGCAGGCGTAAGGAACACTGAAGCTTTCTTT. Its translation: CASSPLSAGVRNTEAFF. V is TRBV5-6 and J is TRBJ1-1; D gene ambiguous. The CDR3 sequence is 17 residues long. V was pared by 4 bases and J by 1 base, with 20 bases between. The germline CDR1 and CDR2 sequences are SGHDT and YYEEEE.